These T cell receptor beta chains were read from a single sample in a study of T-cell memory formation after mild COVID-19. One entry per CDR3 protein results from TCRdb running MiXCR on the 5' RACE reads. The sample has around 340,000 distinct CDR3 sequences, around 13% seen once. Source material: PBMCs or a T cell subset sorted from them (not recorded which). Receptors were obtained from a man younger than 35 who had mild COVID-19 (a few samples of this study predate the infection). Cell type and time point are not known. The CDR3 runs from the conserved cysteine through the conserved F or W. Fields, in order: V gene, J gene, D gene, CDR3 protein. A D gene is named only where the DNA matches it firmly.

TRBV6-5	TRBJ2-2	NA	CASRNGVNTGELFF
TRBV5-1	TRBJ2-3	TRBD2	CASSAYGGGITDTQYF
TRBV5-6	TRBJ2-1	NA	CASSLDLWGLQMSNEQFF
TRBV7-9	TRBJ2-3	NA	CASSLIGRVTDTQYF
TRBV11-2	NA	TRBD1	CASSWDRGGGSYNEQFF
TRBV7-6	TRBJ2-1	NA	CASSLAPTAEQFF
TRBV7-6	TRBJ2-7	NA	CASSLGAGTHYEQYF
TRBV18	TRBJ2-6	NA	CASSPPTGANVLTF
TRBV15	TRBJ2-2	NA	CATSRDKSRDSTGELFF
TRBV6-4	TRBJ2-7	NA	CAMQTGQEQYF
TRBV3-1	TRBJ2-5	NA	CASSQQDGQETQYF
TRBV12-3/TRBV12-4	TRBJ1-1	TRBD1	CASSPLRQGGMNTEAFF
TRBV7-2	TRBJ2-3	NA	CASSLALGFRGTQYF
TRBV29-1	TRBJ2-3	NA	CSVEVEGPGTDTQYF
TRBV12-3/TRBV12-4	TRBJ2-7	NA	CASTPSWGPTYEQYF
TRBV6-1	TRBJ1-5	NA	CASTGWGAGNQPQHF
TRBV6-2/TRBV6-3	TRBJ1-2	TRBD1	CASSTRTGEGYGYTF
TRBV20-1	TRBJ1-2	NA	CSAIPGATSFLGYTF
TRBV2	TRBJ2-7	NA	CASQGTYEQYF
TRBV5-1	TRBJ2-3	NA	CASSLRTDLTDTQYF
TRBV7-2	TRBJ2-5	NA	CASSPRDLQETQYF
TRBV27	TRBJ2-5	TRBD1	CASSPQGLTQYF
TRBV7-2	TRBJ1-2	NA	CASSFQGYGYTF
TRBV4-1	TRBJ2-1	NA	CASSQEGRVEYNEQFF
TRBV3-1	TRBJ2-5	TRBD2	CASSYSGRQETQYF
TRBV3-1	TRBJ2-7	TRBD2	CASAGGDFSEQYF
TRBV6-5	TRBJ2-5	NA	CASRPRRLETQYF
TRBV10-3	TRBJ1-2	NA	CAISEAVTEPLGYTF
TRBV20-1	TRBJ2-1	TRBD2	CSAILRAGEQFF
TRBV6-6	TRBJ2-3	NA	CASSPDSQFNRTDTQYF
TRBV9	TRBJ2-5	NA	CASSVVGEGTQYF
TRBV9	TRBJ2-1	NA	CASSVASSGPYNEQFF
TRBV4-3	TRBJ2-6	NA	CASSQGAASGANVLTF
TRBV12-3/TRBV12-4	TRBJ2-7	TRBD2	CASSPTSGPYEQYF
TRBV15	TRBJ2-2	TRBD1	CATSSRDRANTGELFF
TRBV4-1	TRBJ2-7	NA	CASSQASSYSSYEQYF
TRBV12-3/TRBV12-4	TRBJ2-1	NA	CASSLTLAVEQFF
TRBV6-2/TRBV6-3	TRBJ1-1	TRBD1	CASSERTGTEAFF
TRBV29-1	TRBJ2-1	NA	CSVPGVRGSGHNEQFF
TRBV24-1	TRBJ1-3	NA	CATSEGVGNTIYF
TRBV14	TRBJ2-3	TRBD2	CASSQTAGGSTDTQYF